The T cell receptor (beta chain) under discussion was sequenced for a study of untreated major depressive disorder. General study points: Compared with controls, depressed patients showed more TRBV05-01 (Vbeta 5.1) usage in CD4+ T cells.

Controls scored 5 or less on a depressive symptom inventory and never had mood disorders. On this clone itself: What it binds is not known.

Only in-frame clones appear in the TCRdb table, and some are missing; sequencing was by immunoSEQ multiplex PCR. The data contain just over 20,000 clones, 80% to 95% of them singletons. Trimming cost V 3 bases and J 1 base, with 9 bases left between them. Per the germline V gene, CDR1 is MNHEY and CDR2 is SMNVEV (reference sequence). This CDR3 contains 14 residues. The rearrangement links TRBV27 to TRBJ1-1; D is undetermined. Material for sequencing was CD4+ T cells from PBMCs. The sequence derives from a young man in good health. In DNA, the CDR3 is TGTGCCAGCAGTTTCGGGGTGCGGAACACTGAAGCTTTCTTT. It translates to CASSFGVRNTEAFF.